This T cell receptor beta chain was sequenced in a study of T cells in Graves' hyperthyroidism and ophthalmopathy. Study findings and constraints: Ophthalmopathy, as predicted by the model, came a median roughly 6.8 months after the prediction. A model of 13 V-J features distinguished ophthalmopathy from stable hyperthyroidism.

What was amplified from RNA transcripts were TCR beta CDR3 regions. The HTBI primer set served for first-round RT-PCR of the TCR CDR3. One entry per CDR3 protein, called by TCRdb with MiXCR from the multiplex PCR reads. This sample has 340,000 or so distinct CDR3 sequences, with over 20% found just once. PBMCs were sourced from about 10 ml fresh peripheral blood. The CDR3 length is 17 residues. Germline values: CDR1 SNHLY, CDR2 FYNNEI. V lost 0 bases and J lost 0, with 9 bases in between. This clonotype was counted many times. Its antigen is not identified. J is TRBJ2-6 and V is TRBV2; no clear D. Specimen: blood. The TCR comes from a woman aged 45-59 years with Graves' hyperthyroidism. For the CDR3, the DNA is TGTGCCAGCAGTGAAGCCGTGAGACGCTCTGGGGCCAACGTCCTGACTTTC. Protein sequence: CASSEAVRRSGANVLTF.